This passage covers 26 T cell receptor beta chains from one sample sequenced in a study of control samples from healthy donors and cancer patients. Clones were sequenced by immunoSEQ multiplex PCR, and TCRdb holds only the in-frame ones, with some missing. The table shows about 150,000 clones, with around 94% occurring only once. Sequencing was done on a sample of PBMCs. All receptors derive from a man aged 60-69 years with colorectal cancer.

The chain joins TRBV27 to TRBJ2-3, with D possibly called TRBD1 or TRBD2 (5 bases each). Per germline, CDR1 MNHEY and CDR2 SMNVEV (reference sequence). CDR3 length equals 15 residues. V lost 5 bases and J 3 bases, leaving 15 bases between the germline ends. The CDR3 sequence is CASSKAGTQTDTQYF. The CDR3 nucleotides read TGTGCCAGCAGTAAGGCCGGGACCCAGACAGATACGCAGTATTTT.

The rearrangement uses TRBV3-1 (or the pseudogene TRBV3-2) and TRBJ2-5; D is unclear. V lost 1 base and J 7 bases, leaving 7 bases between the germline ends. The germline CDR1 and CDR2 sequences are LGHDT and YNNKEL (reference sequence). This CDR3 comprises 12 residues. The CDR3 protein is CASSQVGMTQYF. The DNA for the CDR3 is TGTGCCAGCAGCCAAGTAGGGATGACCCAGTACTTC.

The rearrangement joins TRBV7-9 to TRBJ2-7; TRBD1 agrees at 8 bases. Germline-derived CDR1 and CDR2 are SEHNR and FQNEAQ (reference sequence). Trimming took 5 bases from V and 5 from J; bases not matched to a gene: 8. The CDR3 runs 14 residues. CDR3 loop: CASSPGPGGDEQYF. Here the CDR3 DNA reads TGTGCCAGCAGCCCAGGCCCAGGGGGCGACGAGCAGTACTTC.

V gene TRBV6-5 combines with J gene TRBJ2-3, with D maybe TRBD2 (6 bases). The ends were cut back, 0 bases at V and 1 base at J, with 8 bases in the middle. Germline lookup yields CDR1 MNHEY and CDR2 SVGAGI. This CDR3 region has 15 residues. The CDR3 DNA sequence: TGTGCCAGCAGTTACTCGGGGGAGGGCACAGATACGCAGTATTTT. Its translation: CASSYSGEGTDTQYF.

The chain links TRBV7-2 to TRBJ1-1, with 8 positions matching TRBD1. This CDR3 contains 14 residues. Germline trimming cut 5 bases from V and 0 bases from J; bases unmatched to any gene: 2. Germline CDR1 SGHTA, CDR2 FQGNSA. In nucleotides, the CDR3 is TGTGCCAGCAGCCCAGGGGGCATGAACACTGAAGCTTTCTTT. Its protein is CASSPGGMNTEAFF.

The chain has TRBV18 and TRBJ1-2, with 7 bases aligning to TRBD1. V trimming: 4 bases; J trimming: 4 bases; junction bases outside the gene matches: 3. Germline loops: CDR1 KGHSH, CDR2 LQKENI. The length of the CDR3 is 13 residues. For the CDR3, the DNA is TGTGCCAGCTCACAGGGGGCTGGCTATGGCTACACCTTC. Translating it yields CASSQGAGYGYTF.

CDR3 coding DNA: TGCGCCAGCAGTGATCTGGGTAACTATGGCTACACCTTC. The encoded protein is CASSDLGNYGYTF. The V call is TRBV10-2, the J call TRBJ1-2; D gene ambiguous. Germline lookup yields CDR1 WSHSY and CDR2 SAAADI. V lost 3 bases to trimming and J lost 1 base, with 6 bases between them. The CDR3 has 13 amino acids.

The V gene is TRBV7-2, the J gene TRBJ1-2; D uncertain. CDR3 length equals 13 residues. Trimming stripped 5 bases from V and 2 bases from J, with 9 bases between. The germline gives CDR1 SGHTA, CDR2 FQGNSA. As DNA, the CDR3 is TGTGCCAGCAGCGCGAGCGTCAACTATGGCTACACCTTC. It codes for CASSASVNYGYTF.

This chain links TRBV6-5 with TRBJ1-2; D is ambiguous. Trimming removed 6 bases at V and 5 bases at J, with 7 bases between. This CDR3 has 11 amino acids. Germline CDR1 is MNHEY and CDR2 is SVGAGI. CDR3 region: CASSLDYGYTF. The CDR3 DNA reads as TGTGCCAGCAGCCTAGATTATGGCTACACCTTC.

The chain uses TRBV19 and TRBJ1-5; D possibly corresponds to TRBD1 (6 bases). From germline, CDR1 is LNHDA and CDR2 SQIVND (reference sequence). This CDR3 spans 17 amino acids. V was shortened by 0 bases and J by 4 bases, with 16 bases between the two germline ends. This CDR3 is CASSIDGGPPPNQPQHF. The DNA of the CDR3 is TGTGCCAGTAGTATAGACGGGGGGCCCCCCCCTAATCAGCCCCAGCATTTT.

V gene TRBV29-1 combines with J gene TRBJ1-2; D perhaps matches TRBD1 (5 bases). The CDR3 has 11 amino acids. V was trimmed by 8 bases and J by 4 bases, leaving 11 bases between them. Germline assignment: CDR1 SQVTM and CDR2 ANQGSEA. DNA for the CDR3: TGCAGCTCGGGGGAAGGCTATGGCTACACCTTC. Protein product: CSSGEGYGYTF. Supplemented by reference TRBV29-1 and TRBJ1-2, the full variable domain reads SAVISQKPSRDICQRGTSLTIQCQVDSQVTMMFWYRQQPGQSLTLIATANQGSEATYESGFVIDKFPISRPNLTFSTLTVSNMSPEDSSIYLCSSGEGYGYTFGSGTRLTVV.

The chain links TRBV19 to TRBJ1-2; D might be TRBD1 (6 bases). V lost 1 base, J lost 4 bases, and 10 bases lay in between. Germline V gives CDR1 LNHDA, CDR2 SQIVND (reference sequence). The length of the CDR3 is 14 residues. CDR3 loop: CASSIVGGGYGYTF. In nucleotides, the CDR3 is TGTGCCAGTAGTATAGTCGGGGGCGGCTATGGCTACACCTTC.

This chain connects TRBV4-1 to TRBJ2-1, with no clear D. Deletions cut 0 bases from V and 7 bases from J, with 4 bases between. CDR3 length equals 12 residues. Germline values: CDR1 MGHRA, CDR2 YSYEKL. In DNA, the CDR3 is TGCGCCAGCAGCCAAGATTCGAATGAGCAGTTCTTC. Residues: CASSQDSNEQFF.

The rearrangement links TRBV18 to TRBJ2-7; a weak D match, TRBD2 (6 bases). From germline, CDR1 is KGHSH and CDR2 LQKENI. The CDR3 contains 15 residues. V gave up 2 bases and J gave up 0 bases, with 11 bases separating them. This CDR3 reads CASSPGRGSSYEQYF. CDR3 DNA sequence: TGTGCCAGCTCACCAGGGCGGGGAAGCTCCTACGAGCAGTACTTC.

The chain couples TRBV18 to TRBJ1-6, with TRBD1 matching over 9 bases. Per the germline V gene, CDR1 is KGHSH and CDR2 is LQKENI. This CDR3 has 15 amino acids. The V and J ends lost 5 bases and 7 bases, in that order; junction bases with no gene match: 6. CDR3 in amino acids: CASSLSDRGNSPLHF. The CDR3 DNA reads TGTGCCAGCTCATTGTCCGACAGGGGGAATTCACCCCTCCACTTT.

This chain uses TRBV27 with TRBJ2-6; D gene uncertain. This CDR3 region has 16 residues. V shed 5 bases and J shed 1 base, with 12 bases lying between them. CDR1 and CDR2 from the germline V gene are MNHEY and SMNVEV (reference sequence). CDR3 loop: CASSREISSGANVLTF. The DNA of the CDR3 is TGTGCCAGCAGTCGTGAAATAAGTTCTGGGGCCAACGTCCTGACTTTC. Full variable domain (remainder filled in from reference TRBV27 and TRBJ2-6): EAQVTQNPRYLITVTGKKLTVTCSQNMNHEYMSWYRQDPGLGLRQIYYSMNVEVTDKGDVPEGYKVSRKEKRNFPLILESPSPNQTSLYFCASSREISSGANVLTFGAGSRLTVL.

DNA of the CDR3: TGTGCCAGCAGCCGACCTAAAGAGACCCAGTACTTC. Amino acids: CASSRPKETQYF. The chain carries TRBV3-1 (or the pseudogene TRBV3-2) and TRBJ2-5; D uncertain. The CDR3 loop spans 12 amino acids. Germline CDR1 is LGHDT and CDR2 is YNNKEL (reference sequence). Trimming stripped 4 bases from V and 3 bases from J, with 6 bases between.

The V call is TRBV19, the J call TRBJ2-7, with no clear D. Germline V gene sequence: CDR1 LNHDA, CDR2 SQIVND (reference sequence). V lost 5 bases, J lost 0 bases, and 11 bases lay in between. The CDR3 runs 14 residues. CDR3: CASSAGRSSYEQYF. The CDR3 nucleotides read TGTGCCAGTAGTGCTGGACGGTCCTCCTACGAGCAGTACTTC.

The rearrangement links TRBV7-9 to TRBJ2-7, with 8 bases aligning to TRBD2. Germline CDR1 is SEHNR and CDR2 is FQNEAQ (reference sequence). Unmatched junction bases numbered 4, after V lost 0 bases and J lost 3 bases. The CDR3 loop spans 15 amino acids. The CDR3 reads CASSLAGSGGYEQYF. As DNA, the CDR3 is TGTGCCAGCAGCTTAGCGGGCAGCGGGGGCTACGAGCAGTACTTC.

V usage is TRBV19 and J usage is TRBJ2-2; D perhaps matches TRBD1 (5 bases). Germline CDR1 LNHDA, CDR2 SQIVND (reference sequence). Trimming pared 10 bases from V and 1 base from J, leaving 10 bases between. This CDR3 region has 13 residues. CDR3 loop: CATTDRNTGELFF. The CDR3, as DNA: TGTGCCACCACCGACAGGAACACCGGGGAGCTGTTTTTT.

The chain is built from TRBV4-2 and TRBJ1-4, with TRBD1 matching 8 bases. J was trimmed by 2 bases and V by 1 base; bases with no gene match: 9. Germline CDR1 LGHNA, CDR2 YNFKEQ. This CDR3 is 18 amino acids long. The CDR3 protein is CASSQGDRTSTTNEKLFF. The DNA for the CDR3 is TGTGCCAGCAGCCAAGGGGACAGGACTTCAACGACTAATGAAAAACTGTTTTTT.

The chain combines TRBV9 with TRBJ1-4; D uncertain. Per the germline V gene, CDR1 is SGDLS and CDR2 is YYNGEE. Between the trimmed V and J ends, which lost 0 bases and 8 bases, there was a span of 14 bases. The CDR3 runs to 15 residues. The CDR3 sequence: CASSVATGMEEKLFF. CDR3 nucleotides: TGTGCCAGCAGCGTAGCTACGGGGATGGAAGAAAAACTGTTTTTT.

This sequence joins TRBV7-9 and TRBJ1-2; TRBD1 is a possible D gene (5 bases). The V gene's germline CDR1 is SEHNR and CDR2 FQNEAQ (reference sequence). V lost 5 bases, J lost 6 bases, and 16 bases lay in between. CDR3 size: 14 residues. CDR3 protein: CASSPQGVFDGYTF. The CDR3 DNA sequence: TGTGCCAGCAGCCCGCAAGGGGTCTTCGATGGCTACACCTTC.

The V and J genes are TRBV4-3 and TRBJ2-2; maybe TRBD2 (7 bases). The V gene lost 0 bases and the J gene lost 6 bases, with 14 bases spanning the gap. Germline CDR1 is LGHNA and CDR2 is YSLEER. The CDR3 runs 16 residues. The CDR3 region is CASSQDLGGPAGELFF. CDR3 DNA sequence: TGCGCCAGCAGCCAAGATCTCGGGGGGCCTGCCGGGGAGCTGTTTTTT.

The chain links TRBV6-2 or TRBV6-3 to TRBJ1-1; possibly TRBD1 for D (6 bases). Trimming left V 5 bases short and J 1 base short, with 14 bases between. The CDR3 has 15 amino acids. Germline V gene lookup returns CDR1 MNHEY and CDR2 SVGEGT. CDR3 nucleotide sequence: TGTGCCAGCAGTCCCGCCAGACAGGAGAACACTGAAGCTTTCTTT. Its protein product is CASSPARQENTEAFF.

The rearrangement uses TRBV4-1 and TRBJ1-6; D is unresolved. The V end lost 4 bases, the J end lost 0 bases, and 10 bases lay between the germline ends. Germline V lookup: CDR1 MGHRA, CDR2 YSYEKL. This CDR3 has 16 amino acids. Here the CDR3 reads CASSLPGSSYNSPLHF. CDR3 coding DNA: TGCGCCAGCAGCCTCCCAGGTAGCTCCTATAATTCACCCCTCCACTTT.